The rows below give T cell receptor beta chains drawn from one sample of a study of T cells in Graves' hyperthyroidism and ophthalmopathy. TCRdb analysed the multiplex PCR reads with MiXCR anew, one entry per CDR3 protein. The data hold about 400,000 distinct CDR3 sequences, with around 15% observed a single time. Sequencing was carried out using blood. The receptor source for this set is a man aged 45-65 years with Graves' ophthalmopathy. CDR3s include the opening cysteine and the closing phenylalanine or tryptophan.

cdr3_aa: CASSLAGWYQETQYF
v_call: TRBV14
j_call: TRBJ2-5

cdr3_aa: CATSRALVSTEAFF
v_call: TRBV15
j_call: TRBJ1-1

cdr3_aa: CASHLAGGPYEQYF
v_call: TRBV6-1
j_call: TRBJ2-7

cdr3_aa: CASSTFSASSYNEQFF
v_call: TRBV5-1
j_call: TRBJ2-1

cdr3_aa: CASSLEGMFLEQYF
v_call: TRBV11-2
j_call: TRBJ2-7

cdr3_aa: CASSFGAPGHPANTGELFF
v_call: TRBV27
j_call: TRBJ2-2

cdr3_aa: CASSERKGMETQYF
v_call: TRBV7-9
j_call: TRBJ2-5

cdr3_aa: CASSVDPRPSNYGYTF
v_call: TRBV9
j_call: TRBJ1-2

cdr3_aa: CASSFTWGGQETQYF
v_call: TRBV7-9
j_call: TRBJ2-5

cdr3_aa: CASSPPDGVSTDTQYF
v_call: TRBV18
j_call: TRBJ2-3

cdr3_aa: CSARDKGARGFGELFF
v_call: TRBV20-1
j_call: TRBJ2-2

cdr3_aa: CSAPDRLNTEAFF
v_call: TRBV29-1
j_call: TRBJ1-1

cdr3_aa: CASTTGTTSYNEQFF
v_call: TRBV28
j_call: TRBJ2-1

cdr3_aa: CSASIPLSYGYTF
v_call: TRBV20-1
j_call: TRBJ1-2

cdr3_aa: CASSLGRGDEQYF
v_call: TRBV7-8
j_call: TRBJ2-7

cdr3_aa: CASSPRTGGGRPQHF
v_call: TRBV4-1
j_call: TRBJ1-5

cdr3_aa: CSVPGQGVTGELFF
v_call: TRBV29-1
j_call: TRBJ2-2

cdr3_aa: CASSQGQATFYEQYF
v_call: TRBV3-1
j_call: TRBJ2-7

cdr3_aa: CASRRQGLDYGYTF
v_call: TRBV2
j_call: TRBJ1-2

cdr3_aa: CASSLGLETSYNEQFF
v_call: TRBV5-1
j_call: TRBJ2-1

cdr3_aa: CASSLRSGSLNEQFF
v_call: TRBV5-1
j_call: TRBJ2-1

cdr3_aa: CASSFNPGQRRDQYF
v_call: TRBV13
j_call: TRBJ2-5

cdr3_aa: CASRTGTSGSYEQFF
v_call: TRBV12-3/TRBV12-4
j_call: TRBJ2-1

cdr3_aa: CASSPQSRRDWESEQYF
v_call: TRBV18
j_call: TRBJ2-7

cdr3_aa: CASPGPSDGRILGETQYF
v_call: TRBV7-9
j_call: TRBJ2-5

cdr3_aa: CASAYTSWTGTQPQHF
v_call: TRBV12-3/TRBV12-4
j_call: TRBJ1-5

cdr3_aa: CASSQDGFGQGPRDTQYF
v_call: TRBV14
j_call: TRBJ2-3

cdr3_aa: CASRYLRAGGENEQFF
v_call: TRBV27
j_call: TRBJ2-1

cdr3_aa: CASSYDLAADTQYF
v_call: TRBV6-6
j_call: TRBJ2-3

cdr3_aa: CASSGGPSEPYEQYF
v_call: TRBV9
j_call: TRBJ2-7

cdr3_aa: CASSLVMLAQNHGYTF
v_call: TRBV7-9
j_call: TRBJ1-2

cdr3_aa: CSAPKPAGGRNNEQFF
v_call: TRBV20-1
j_call: TRBJ2-1